This TCR beta chain was found in a study of identical twins. The CDR3 loop spans 14 amino acids. Trimming removed 2 bases from V and 3 bases from J, with 10 bases in between. In TCRdb, the 5' RACE reads were re-called with MiXCR into one record per CDR3 protein. The table lists 450,000 to 600,000 distinct CDR3 sequences, about a fifth of them singletons, with around 0.48% in the top ten. The sample also formed part of further work on yellow fever vaccine responses in identical twins.

Source material: CD4+ T cells sorted from blood. This rearrangement joins TRBV12-3 or TRBV12-4 to TRBJ2-5, with a possible D match to TRBD2 (6 bases). The sequence was obtained from a woman aged 18-29 years in good health. CDR3: CASSLRRGKETQYF. The CDR3 region has the DNA TGTGCCAGCAGTTTAAGGAGGGGAAAAGAGACCCAGTACTTC.